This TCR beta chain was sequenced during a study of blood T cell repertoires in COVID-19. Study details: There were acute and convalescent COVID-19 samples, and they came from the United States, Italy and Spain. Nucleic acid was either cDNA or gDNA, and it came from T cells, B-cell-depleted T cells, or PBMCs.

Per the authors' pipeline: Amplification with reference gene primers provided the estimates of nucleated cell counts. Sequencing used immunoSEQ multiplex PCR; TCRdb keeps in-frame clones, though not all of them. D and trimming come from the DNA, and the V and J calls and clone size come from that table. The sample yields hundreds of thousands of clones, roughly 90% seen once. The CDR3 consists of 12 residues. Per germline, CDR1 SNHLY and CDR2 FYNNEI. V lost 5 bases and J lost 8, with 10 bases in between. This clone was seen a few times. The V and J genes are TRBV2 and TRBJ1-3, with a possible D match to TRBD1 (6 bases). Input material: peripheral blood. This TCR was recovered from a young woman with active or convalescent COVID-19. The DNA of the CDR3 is TGTGCCAGCAGTCAACAGGGATACACCATATATTTT. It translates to CASSQQGYTIYF.